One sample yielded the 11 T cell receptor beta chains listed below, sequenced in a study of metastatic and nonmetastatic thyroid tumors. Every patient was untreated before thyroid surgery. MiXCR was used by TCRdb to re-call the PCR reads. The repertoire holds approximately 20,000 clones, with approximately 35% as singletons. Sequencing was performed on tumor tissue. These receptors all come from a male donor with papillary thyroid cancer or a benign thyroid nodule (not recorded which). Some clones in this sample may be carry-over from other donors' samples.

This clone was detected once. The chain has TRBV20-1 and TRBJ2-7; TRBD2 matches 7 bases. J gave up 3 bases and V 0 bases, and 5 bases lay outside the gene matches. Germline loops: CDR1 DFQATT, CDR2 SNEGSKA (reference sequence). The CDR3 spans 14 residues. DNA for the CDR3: TGCAGTGCTAGAGAGGCTAGCGGCCGCTACGAGCAGTACTTC. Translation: CSAREASGRYEQYF.

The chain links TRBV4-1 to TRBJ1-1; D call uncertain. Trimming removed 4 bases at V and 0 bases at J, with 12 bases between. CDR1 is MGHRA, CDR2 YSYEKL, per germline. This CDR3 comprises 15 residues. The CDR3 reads CASSLSGVMNTEAFF. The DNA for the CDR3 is TGCGCCAGCAGCCTAAGCGGAGTCATGAACACTGAAGCTTTCTTT.

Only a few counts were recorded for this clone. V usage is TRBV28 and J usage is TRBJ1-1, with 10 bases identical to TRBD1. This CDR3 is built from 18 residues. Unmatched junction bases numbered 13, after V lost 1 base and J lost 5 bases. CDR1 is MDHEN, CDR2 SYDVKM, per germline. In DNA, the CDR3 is TGTGCCAGCAGTTTATCCCCCATAGGACAGGGGGGCAGAACTGAAGCTTTCTTT. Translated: CASSLSPIGQGGRTEAFF.

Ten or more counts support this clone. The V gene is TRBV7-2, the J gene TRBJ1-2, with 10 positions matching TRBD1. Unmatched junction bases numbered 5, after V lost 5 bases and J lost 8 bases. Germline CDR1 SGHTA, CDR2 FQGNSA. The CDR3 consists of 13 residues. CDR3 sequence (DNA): TGTGCCAGCAGCCAGACAGGGGGCCTAGGCTACACCTTC. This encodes CASSQTGGLGYTF. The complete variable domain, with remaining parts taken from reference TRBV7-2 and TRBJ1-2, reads GAGVSQSPSNKVTEKGKDVELRCDPISGHTALYWYRQSLGQGLEFLIYFQGNSAPDKSGLPSDRFSAERTGGSVSTLTIQRTQQEDSAVYLCASSQTGGLGYTFGSGTRLTVV.

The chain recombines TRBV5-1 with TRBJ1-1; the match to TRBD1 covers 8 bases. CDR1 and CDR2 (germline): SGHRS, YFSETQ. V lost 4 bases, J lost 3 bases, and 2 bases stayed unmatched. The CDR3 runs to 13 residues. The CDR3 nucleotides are TGCGCCAGCAGCGGGACAGGCGACACTGAAGCTTTCTTT. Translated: CASSGTGDTEAFF.

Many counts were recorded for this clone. The CDR3 spells CSVPGQDSNQPQHF. CDR3 DNA: TGCAGCGTCCCCGGACAGGATAGCAATCAGCCCCAGCATTTT. The chain couples TRBV29-1 to TRBJ1-5, with 7 bases identical to TRBD1. The CDR3 is 14 residues long. Germline V gene sequence: CDR1 SQVTM, CDR2 ANQGSEA. J gave up 0 bases and V 6 bases, and 5 bases lay outside the gene matches.

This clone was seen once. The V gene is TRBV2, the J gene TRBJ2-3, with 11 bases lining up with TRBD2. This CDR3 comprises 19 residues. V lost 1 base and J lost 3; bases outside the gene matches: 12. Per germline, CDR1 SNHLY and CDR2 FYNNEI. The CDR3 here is CASSEGGLAGGHRTDTQYF. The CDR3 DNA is TGTGCCAGCAGTGAAGGGGGGCTAGCGGGAGGACATAGAACAGATACGCAGTATTTT.

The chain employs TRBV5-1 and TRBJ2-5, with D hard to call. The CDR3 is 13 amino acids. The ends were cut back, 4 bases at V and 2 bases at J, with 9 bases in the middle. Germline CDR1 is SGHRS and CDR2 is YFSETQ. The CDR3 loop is CASSTLGQETQYF. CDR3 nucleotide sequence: TGCGCCAGCAGCACTCTGGGGCAAGAGACCCAGTACTTC.

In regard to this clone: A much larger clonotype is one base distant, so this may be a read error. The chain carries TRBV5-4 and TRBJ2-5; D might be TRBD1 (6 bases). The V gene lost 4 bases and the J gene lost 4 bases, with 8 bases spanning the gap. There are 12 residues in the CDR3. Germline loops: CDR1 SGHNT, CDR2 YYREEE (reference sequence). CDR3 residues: CASSPDRETQYF. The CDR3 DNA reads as TGTGCCAGCAGCCCGGACAGAGAGACCCAGTACTTC.

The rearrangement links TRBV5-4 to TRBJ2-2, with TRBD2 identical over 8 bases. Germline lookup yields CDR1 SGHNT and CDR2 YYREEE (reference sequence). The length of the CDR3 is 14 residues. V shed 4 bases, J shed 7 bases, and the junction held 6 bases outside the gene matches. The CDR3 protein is CASSTGLEVGELFF. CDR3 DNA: TGTGCCAGCAGCACGGGACTAGAGGTCGGGGAGCTGTTTTTT. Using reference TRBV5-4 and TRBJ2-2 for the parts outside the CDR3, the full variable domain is ETGVTQSPTHLIKTRGQQVTLRCSSQSGHNTVSWYQQALGQGPQFIFQYYREEENGRGNFPPRFSGLQFPNYSSELNVNALELDDSALYLCASSTGLEVGELFFGEGSRLTVL.

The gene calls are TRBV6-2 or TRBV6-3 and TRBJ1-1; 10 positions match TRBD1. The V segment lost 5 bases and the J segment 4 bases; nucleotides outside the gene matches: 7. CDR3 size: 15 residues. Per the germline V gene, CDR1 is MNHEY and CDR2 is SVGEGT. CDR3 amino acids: CASSRSGTGATEAFF. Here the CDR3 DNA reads TGTGCCAGCAGTCGATCCGGGACAGGGGCCACTGAAGCTTTCTTT.